This TCR beta chain was documented in a study of Graves' ophthalmopathy and Graves' hyperthyroidism. The wider study: Cases classed as stable hyperthyroidism had no ophthalmopathy within 18 months of follow-up. Study results and limitations: A classifier, a 13-signature model, separated ophthalmopathy from stable hyperthyroidism with about 88% sensitivity and around 83% specificity. Most expanded clonotypes in thyroid above 0.001 frequency also showed up in blood.

For repertoire sequencing, the TCR beta CDR3 regions were amplified from RNA transcripts. After a first-round RT-PCR with HTBI primers, a second-round multiplex PCR was run. TCRdb ran MiXCR on the multiplex PCR reads and lists one entry per CDR3 protein. This table has around 1,000,000 distinct CDR3 sequences, 35% to 40% appearing once. About this clonotype: What it binds is not known.

After removal of 4 bases from V and 5 bases from J, the junction contained 12 bases not matched to a gene. The length of the CDR3 is 17 residues. Germline CDR1 reads SGHRS; CDR2 reads YFSETQ. No donor had other autoimmune disease, uncontrolled infection, pregnancy or lactation. Material for sequencing was peripheral blood or thyroid tissue (not recorded which). The clonotype originates from an adult man with Graves' hyperthyroidism. The rearrangement joins TRBV5-1 to TRBJ1-5; 10 bases match TRBD1. CDR3 sequence (DNA): TGCGCCAGCAGCGAAGCCGGGACAGGGGATCTGTATCAGCCCCAGCATTTT. As protein: CASSEAGTGDLYQPQHF.